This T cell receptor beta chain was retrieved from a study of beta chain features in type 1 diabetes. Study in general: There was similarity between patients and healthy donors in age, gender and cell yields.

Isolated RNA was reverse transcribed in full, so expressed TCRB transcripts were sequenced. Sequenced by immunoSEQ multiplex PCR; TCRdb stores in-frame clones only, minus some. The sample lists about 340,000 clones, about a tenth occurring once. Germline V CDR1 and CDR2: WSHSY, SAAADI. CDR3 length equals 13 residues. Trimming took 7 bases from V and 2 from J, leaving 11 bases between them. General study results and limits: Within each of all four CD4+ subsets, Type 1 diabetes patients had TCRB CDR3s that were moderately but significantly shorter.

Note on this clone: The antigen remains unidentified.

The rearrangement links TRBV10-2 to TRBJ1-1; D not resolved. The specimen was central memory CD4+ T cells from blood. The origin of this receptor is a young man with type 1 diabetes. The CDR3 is CASTLLGNTEAFF. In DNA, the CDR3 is TGCGCCAGCACTTTATTGGGCAACACTGAAGCTTTCTTT.